These T cell receptor beta chains were read from a single sample in a study of T-cell reconstitution after alpha-beta-depleted transplantation in children. TCRdb ran MiXCR on the PCR reads and lists one entry per CDR3 protein. The sample lists under 750,000 distinct CDR3 sequences, about 21% occurring once. Sequences were derived from PBMCs, mostly from graft donor cells, sampled 360 days after TCRalphabeta/CD19-depleted stem cell transplant. The receptor set was obtained from a boy under two years old who had a stem cell transplant for acute myeloid leukemia, so the T cells may come from the graft donor. CDR3s include the opening cysteine and the closing phenylalanine or tryptophan. A D gene is named only where the DNA matches it firmly. Size is omitted from some rows. Given values are once, few, many or a class for expanded clones.

v_gene	abundance	d_gene	j_gene	CDR3nt	CDR3aa
TRBV11-3	NA	TRBD1	TRBJ1-1	TGTGCCAGCAGCACTCGGACAGGTTTGAACACTGAAGCTTTCTTT	CASSTRTGLNTEAFF
TRBV27	many	NA	TRBJ2-2	TGTGCCAGCAGCCCGGACACCGCGAACACCGGGGAGCTGTTTTTT	CASSPDTANTGELFF
TRBV5-5	few	TRBD2	TRBJ2-3	TGTGCCAGCAGCTTGACGGCGGGGGTCACAGATACGCAGTATTTT	CASSLTAGVTDTQYF
TRBV20-1	once	TRBD1	TRBJ1-1	TGCAGTCACGACAGGGGGCTGGCTGAAGCTTTCTTT	CSHDRGLAEAFF
TRBV4-2	many	TRBD1	TRBJ2-5	TGTGCCAGCAGCAGCTATTACAGACAGGGACCCAGGGAGACCCAGTACTTC	CASSSYYRQGPRETQYF
TRBV14	many	NA	TRBJ2-4	TGTGCCAGCAGCTCCGACCAAACTATTCAGTACTTC	CASSSDQTIQYF
TRBV6-5	few	TRBD1	TRBJ2-1	TGTGCCAGCAGTTACTCGTTCGGGACAGGCTCTTCGGATGAGCAGTTCTTC	CASSYSFGTGSSDEQFF
TRBV20-1	NA	TRBD1	TRBJ1-5	TGCAGTGCTATATCTTCACAGGGGAATCAGCCCCAGCATTTT	CSAISSQGNQPQHF
TRBV12-3/TRBV12-4	NA	NA	TRBJ2-1	TGTACCAGCAGAGAGGACAATGAGCAGTTCTTC	CTSREDNEQFF
TRBV12-3/TRBV12-4	many	NA	TRBJ1-4	TGTGCCAGCAGTTTACGGCAGGGGTATGAAAAACTGTTTTTT	CASSLRQGYEKLFF
TRBV12-3/TRBV12-4	few	TRBD1	TRBJ1-2	TGTGCCAGCAGTAACCTACAGGGGGGTGGCTACACCTTC	CASSNLQGGGYTF
TRBV7-9	many	NA	TRBJ2-7	TGTGCCAGCAGCTTAGTTATTTCGACCGACACTTACGAGCAGTACTTC	CASSLVISTDTYEQYF
TRBV7-9	NA	TRBD2	TRBJ2-2	TGTGCCAGCAGCTCCCGACTAGCTGGCGCGAACACCGGGGAGCTGTTTTTT	CASSSRLAGANTGELFF
TRBV25-1	NA	NA	TRBJ1-1	TGTGCCAGCAGTGCGACAGTCTCTGAAGCTTTCTTT	CASSATVSEAFF
TRBV7-3	many	TRBD1	TRBJ1-6	TGTGCCAGCAGCTTAACGGGGACAGTTAATTCACCCCTCCACTTT	CASSLTGTVNSPLHF
TRBV6-1	NA	NA	TRBJ2-5	TGTGCCAGCAGTAGGAGCCCCCGGGGGACCCAGTACTTC	CASSRSPRGTQYF
TRBV6-2/TRBV6-3	few	TRBD1	TRBJ2-3	TGTGCCAGCACTCCCCTTATCAGGGGGCGTGTCGGCACAGATACGCAGTATTTT	CASTPLIRGRVGTDTQYF
TRBV12-3/TRBV12-4	many	NA	TRBJ2-7	TGTGCCAGCAGTTTAGCTCTCCTGACTTTCTACGAGCAGTACTTC	CASSLALLTFYEQYF
TRBV29-1	NA	NA	TRBJ2-2	TGCAGCGTTGTACGTGGGGCTAACACCGGGGAGCTGTTTTTT	CSVVRGANTGELFF
TRBV7-9	NA	TRBD1	TRBJ2-1	TGTGCCAGCAGCTACGGGACAGAATACAATGAGCAGTTCTTC	CASSYGTEYNEQFF
TRBV7-2	few	TRBD2	TRBJ2-7	TGTGCCAGCAGTTTAGCGGGGGTTAACTGGGCCTACGAGCAGTACTTC	CASSLAGVNWAYEQYF
TRBV15	few	TRBD1	TRBJ2-1	TGTGCCACCAGCAGAGATAGGACGGGACAGGGTTTCGATGAGCAGTTCTTC	CATSRDRTGQGFDEQFF
TRBV6-1	NA	NA	TRBJ2-4	TGTGCCAGCAGTGTTAGGACGGGAGCCAAAAACATTCAGTACTTC	CASSVRTGAKNIQYF
TRBV6-5	NA	NA	TRBJ1-4	TGTGCCAGCAGTTCTCCCCCGGCCCAAACACCAACTAATGAAAAACTGTTTTTT	CASSSPPAQTPTNEKLFF
TRBV20-1	many	NA	TRBJ2-7	TGCAGTGCCGCGAAGGGAATTCGCGAGCAGTACTTC	CSAAKGIREQYF
TRBV27	NA	TRBD2	TRBJ2-3	TGTGCCAGCAGCAGAGCGGGGGCCACAGATACGCAGTATTTT	CASSRAGATDTQYF
TRBV20-1	NA	TRBD2	TRBJ2-3	TGCAGTGCCAGTCGGACTAGCGGGGGGGAGGCGGATACGCAGTATTTT	CSASRTSGGEADTQYF
TRBV6-2/TRBV6-3	NA	TRBD2	TRBJ2-1	TGTGCCAGCAGTTGGGGGGGGGGACTGAATGAGCAGTTCTTC	CASSWGGGLNEQFF
TRBV6-5	few	NA	TRBJ2-3	TGTGCCAGCAGTTACCGGAGCTCAAATACGCAGTATTTT	CASSYRSSNTQYF
TRBV6-1	few	TRBD2	TRBJ2-3	TGTGCCAGCAGATCCATAGCGGGGGGGCCTGATACGCAGTATTTT	CASRSIAGGPDTQYF
TRBV28	NA	NA	TRBJ1-4	TGTGCCAGCAGGCTACAGGGAAGAACTAATGAAAAACTGTTTTTT	CASRLQGRTNEKLFF
TRBV27	few	TRBD1	TRBJ1-4	TGTGCCAGCAGTTGGGACAGGGCAACAGGGAGTGAAAAACTGTTTTTT	CASSWDRATGSEKLFF